The following is a T cell receptor beta chain sequence with its context. Its specificity is not known. Sequencing was performed with immunoSEQ multiplex PCR; in TCRdb, only in-frame clones are kept and a portion is missing. The sample lists roughly 120,000 clones, about 90% occurring once. The data stem from a study of siplizumab effects on memory and regulatory T cells. Study-level results: Mapping to unstimulated subsets was achieved for only a minor fraction of alloreactive clones. For siplizumab cultures, the suppressive function of their proliferating Tregs was not confirmed. The study found that mappable alloreactive CD4+ clones averaged around 72% Treg-derived with siplizumab and under 35% in controls. Naive T cells were seemingly more diverse than memory cells, and major contributions to the alloresponse seemed to be made by them.

The V and J ends lost 1 base and 8 bases, in that order; junction bases with no gene match: 4. The CDR3 loop spans 14 amino acids. Germline-derived CDR1 and CDR2 are LGHNA and YNFKEQ. The sample taken for sequencing was Tregs sorted from blood. The receptor was derived from a human donor in good health. This sequence joins TRBV4-2 and TRBJ1-4; 7 bases match TRBD1. CDR3 amino acids: CASSQGTGGEKLFF. The CDR3 DNA is TGTGCCAGCAGCCAAGGGACAGGCGGGGAAAAACTGTTTTTT.